This T cell receptor beta chain came from a study of human T cells and chemical hapten exposure. TCRdb used MiXCR to reprocess the RACE reads, holding one entry per CDR3 protein. The table lists 80,000 to 100,000 distinct CDR3 sequences, 27% of them singletons. The time point is: patch test 3, about 24 weeks after DPC sensitization. This sample's treatment: therapeutic diphenylcyclopropenone sensitization with weekly scalp DPC. From whole blood left unfractionated, total RNA was extracted. Germline V gives CDR1 MNHEY, CDR2 SVGAGI. The J segment lost 8 bases and the V segment lost 5 bases, leaving 10 bases of the junction unmatched. This CDR3 comprises 15 residues. Worth noting for this clonotype: The target antigen is unknown.

Notes on the study in general: Expanded TCR counts at PT1 went up together with patch test score, a positive correlation.

This rearrangement joins TRBV6-5 to TRBJ2-1, with 9 bases matching TRBD1. The source was whole blood, collected in connection with sensitization to the hapten diphenylcyclopropenone (DPC). The clonotype was recovered from a man in his forties or fifties with alopecia areata. Some clones in this sample may be carry-over from other donors' samples. CDR3 nucleotides: TGTGCCAGCAGTCACGACAGGGGGGTCAGCGATGAGCAGTTCTTC. This sequence encodes CASSHDRGVSDEQFF.